The TCR beta chain described here comes from a study of blood T cells in healthy people across ages. Whole-study context: About one barcoded beta molecule per two T cells came from capture by template switching. Regarding the study as a whole: Investigators treated diversity estimates from one million T cells as underestimates. Correlation between TCR beta diversity and naive T cell percentage was strong.

The length of the CDR3 is 15 residues. Germline values: CDR1 DFQATT, CDR2 SNEGSKA (reference sequence). Trimming removed 0 bases at V and 9 bases at J, with 18 bases between. A J-beta primer mix and a sample-barcoded 5' primer were used in a second PCR of about 6 to 12 cycles. TCRdb re-called the 5' RACE reads with MiXCR, one entry per CDR3 protein. The table includes some 1.1 million distinct CDR3 sequences, 30% to 40% detected once. The sample holds a few counts of this clonotype. Its target is unknown. The sample was blood. J is TRBJ2-1 and V is TRBV20-1; a weak D match, TRBD1 (5 bases). The source of this sequence is a man aged 18 to 30 in good health. The CDR3 DNA reads TGCAGTGCTAGAGATAAAGCAGGGAAGACTGTTGAGCAGTTCTTC. Protein sequence: CSARDKAGKTVEQFF.